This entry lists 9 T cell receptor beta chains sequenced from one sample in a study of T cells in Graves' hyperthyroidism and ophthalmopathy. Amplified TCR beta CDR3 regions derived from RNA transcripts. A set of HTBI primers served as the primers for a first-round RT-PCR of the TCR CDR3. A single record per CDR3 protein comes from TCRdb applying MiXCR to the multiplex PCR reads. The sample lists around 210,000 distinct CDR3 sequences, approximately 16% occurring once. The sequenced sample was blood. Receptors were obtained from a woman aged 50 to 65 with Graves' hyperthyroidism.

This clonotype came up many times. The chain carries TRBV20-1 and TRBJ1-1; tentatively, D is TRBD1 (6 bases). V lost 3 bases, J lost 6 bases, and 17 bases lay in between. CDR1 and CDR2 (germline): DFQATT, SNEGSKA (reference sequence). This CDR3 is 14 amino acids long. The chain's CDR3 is CSASRSGVRSEAFF. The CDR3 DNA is TGCAGTGCTAGTAGGTCAGGGGTTCGGTCTGAAGCTTTCTTT.

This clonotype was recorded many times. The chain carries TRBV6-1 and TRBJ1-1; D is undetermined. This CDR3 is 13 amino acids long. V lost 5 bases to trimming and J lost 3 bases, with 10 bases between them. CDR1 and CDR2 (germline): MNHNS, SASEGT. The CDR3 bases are TGTGCCAGCAGTCGGGTCTGGGACACTGAAGCTTTCTTT. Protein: CASSRVWDTEAFF.

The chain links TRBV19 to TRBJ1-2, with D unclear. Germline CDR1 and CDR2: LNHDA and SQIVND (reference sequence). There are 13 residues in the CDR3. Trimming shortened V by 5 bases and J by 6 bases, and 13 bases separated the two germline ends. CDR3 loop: CASSHWAEDGYTF. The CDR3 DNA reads TGTGCCAGTAGTCATTGGGCAGAGGATGGCTACACCTTC.

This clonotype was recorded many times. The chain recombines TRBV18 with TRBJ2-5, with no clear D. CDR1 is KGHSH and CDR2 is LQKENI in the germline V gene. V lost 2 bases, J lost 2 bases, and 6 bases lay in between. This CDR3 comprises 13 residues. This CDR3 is CASSPSQQETQYF. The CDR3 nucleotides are TGTGCCAGCTCACCATCGCAGCAAGAGACCCAGTACTTC.

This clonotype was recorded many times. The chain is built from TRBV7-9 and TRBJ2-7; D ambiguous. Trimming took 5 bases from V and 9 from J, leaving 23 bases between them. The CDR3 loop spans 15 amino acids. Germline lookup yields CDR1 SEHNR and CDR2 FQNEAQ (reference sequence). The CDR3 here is CASSGMDGFEDGQYF. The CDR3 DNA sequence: TGTGCCAGCAGCGGGATGGACGGCTTTGAGGACGGGCAGTACTTC.

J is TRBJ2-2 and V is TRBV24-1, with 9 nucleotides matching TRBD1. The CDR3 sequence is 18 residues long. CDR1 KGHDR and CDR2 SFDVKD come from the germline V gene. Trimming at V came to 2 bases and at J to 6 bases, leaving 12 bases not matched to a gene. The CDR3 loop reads CATSDYPMDRGDAGELFF. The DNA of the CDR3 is TGTGCCACCAGTGATTATCCGATGGACAGGGGAGATGCCGGGGAGCTGTTTTTT.

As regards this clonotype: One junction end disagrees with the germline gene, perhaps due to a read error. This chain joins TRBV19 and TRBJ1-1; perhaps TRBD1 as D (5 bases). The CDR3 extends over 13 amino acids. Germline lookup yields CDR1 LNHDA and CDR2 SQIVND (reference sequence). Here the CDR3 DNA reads TGTGCCAGTTCAGAGGAGGGGAACACTGAAGCTCTCTTT. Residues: CASSEEGNTEALF.

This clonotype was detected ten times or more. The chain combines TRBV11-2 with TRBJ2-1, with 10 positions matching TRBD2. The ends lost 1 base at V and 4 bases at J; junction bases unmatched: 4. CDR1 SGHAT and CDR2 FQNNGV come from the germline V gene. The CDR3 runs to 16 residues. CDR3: CASSLALAGPYNEQFF. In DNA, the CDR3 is TGTGCCAGCAGCTTAGCACTAGCGGGACCATACAATGAGCAGTTCTTC.

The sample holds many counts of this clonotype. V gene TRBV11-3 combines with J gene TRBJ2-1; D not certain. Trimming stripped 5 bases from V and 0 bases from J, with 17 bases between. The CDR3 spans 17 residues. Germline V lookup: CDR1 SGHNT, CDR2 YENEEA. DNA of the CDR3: TGTGCCAGCAGCCCCCTCGGATGGCAGAGCTCCTACAATGAGCAGTTCTTC. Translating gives CASSPLGWQSSYNEQFF. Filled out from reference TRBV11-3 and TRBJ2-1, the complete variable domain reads EAGVVQSPRYKIIEKKQPVAFWCNPISGHNTLYWYLQNLGQGPELLIRYENEEAVDDSQLPKDRFSAERLKGVDSTLKIQPAELGDSAVYLCASSPLGWQSSYNEQFFGPGTRLTVL.